This entry lists 14 T cell receptor beta chains sequenced from one sample in a study of blood T cell repertoires in COVID-19. Here immunoSEQ multiplex PCR was the method, and the copy in TCRdb shows in-frame clones only, minus some. The sample has around 140,000 clones; roughly nine tenths are singletons. The material sequenced was peripheral blood. The receptors here all came from a man younger than 35 with COVID-19, enrolled during active disease.

The V call is TRBV29-1, the J call TRBJ2-7, with 7 positions matching TRBD2. The germline V gene has CDR1 SQVTM and CDR2 ANQGSEA. The CDR3 runs to 13 residues. V was clipped by 6 bases and J by 1 base; unmatched bases: 6. CDR3 amino acids: CSVASGSSYEQYF. As DNA, the CDR3 is TGCAGCGTCGCTAGCGGAAGTTCCTACGAGCAGTACTTC.

This chain links TRBV28 with TRBJ2-7, with a tentative D call TRBD1 (5 bases). The CDR3 is made up of 12 amino acids. The germline V gene encodes CDR1 MDHEN and CDR2 SYDVKM. Trimming took 2 bases from V and 6 from J, leaving 8 bases between them. CDR3 residues: CASSLARVEQYF. Here the CDR3 DNA reads TGTGCCAGCAGTTTAGCCAGGGTCGAGCAGTACTTC.

In this sample, this clone turned up a few times. This chain uses TRBV6-2 or TRBV6-3 with TRBJ2-2; no clear D gene. CDR3 size: 14 residues. From germline, CDR1 is MNHEY and CDR2 SVGEGT. Trimming shortened V by 3 bases and J by 4 bases, and 9 bases separated the two germline ends. Here the CDR3 DNA reads TGTGCCAGCAGTTATTCCCCCTCCACCGGGGAGCTGTTTTTT. Its translation is CASSYSPSTGELFF.

The genes are TRBV28 and TRBJ2-7; the D is unclear. The germline V gene encodes CDR1 MDHEN and CDR2 SYDVKM. The CDR3 totals 12 residues. V was clipped by 4 bases and J by 7 bases, with 11 bases between them. The CDR3 sequence is CASSSLTLEQYF. CDR3 nucleotide sequence: TGTGCCAGCAGTTCCCTGACACTGGAGCAGTACTTC.

CDR3 loop: CASSQEWLASHEQYF. CDR3 sequence (DNA): TGCGCCAGCAGCCAAGAGTGGCTAGCTTCCCACGAGCAGTACTTC. This chain links TRBV4-3 with TRBJ2-7, with D possibly TRBD2 on 5 matching bases. Trimming shortened V by 0 bases and J by 5 bases, and 14 bases separated the two germline ends. CDR3 length equals 15 residues. Germline CDR1 reads LGHNA; CDR2 reads YSLEER.

J is TRBJ2-5 and V is TRBV15; 7 positions agree with TRBD2. The J segment lost 5 bases and the V segment lost 7 bases, leaving 10 bases of the junction unmatched. From germline, CDR1 is LNHNV and CDR2 YYDKDF (reference sequence). The CDR3 loop spans 14 amino acids. The CDR3 spells CATTNRAGEETQYF. The CDR3 DNA is TGTGCCACCACGAATAGGGCGGGAGAGGAGACCCAGTACTTC.

The chain couples TRBV18 to TRBJ2-7; TRBD2 might be the D (5 bases). In germline, CDR1 is KGHSH, CDR2 LQKENI. The CDR3 consists of 14 residues. Trimming took off 1 base at V and 4 bases at J, with 11 bases between the two ends. CDR3 in DNA: TGTGCCAGCTCACCACTGGACGGACTTTACGAGCAGTACTTC. It codes for CASSPLDGLYEQYF.

In regard to this clone: A junction end diverges from the germline sequence, so it may reflect a read error. The chain employs TRBV7-7 and TRBJ2-5; D perhaps matches TRBD2 (5 bases). The CDR3 length is 14 residues. Germline V CDR1 and CDR2: SSHAT, FNYEAQ (reference sequence). CDR3 protein: CASSLAGNQETQYF. The CDR3 coding sequence is TGTGCTAGCAGCTTAGCCGGGAACCAAGAGACCCAGTACTTC.

The rearrangement joins TRBV19 to TRBJ1-2; D not resolved. Germline V gene lookup returns CDR1 LNHDA and CDR2 SQIVND (reference sequence). The V end was cut by 1 base, the J end by 2 bases, with 5 bases between. The CDR3 covers 13 residues. CDR3 in DNA: TGTGCCAGTAGTATAGGGCACAACTATGGCTACACCTTC. Translated, it gives CASSIGHNYGYTF.

The chain employs TRBV6-5 and TRBJ2-3; weak D call: TRBD1 (6 bases). The germline gives CDR1 MNHEY, CDR2 SVGAGI. CDR3 size: 14 residues. V shed 11 bases and J shed 2 bases, with 17 bases lying between them. The CDR3 here is CASQGRGNTDTQYF. The CDR3 DNA sequence: TGTGCCTCCCAGGGCAGGGGAAACACAGATACGCAGTATTTT.

V is TRBV23-1 and J is TRBJ2-5; the D gene is possibly TRBD1 (6 bases). TRBV23-1 is sorted into the ORF group, with uncertain function. This CDR3 contains 20 residues. Trimming took off 4 bases at V and 1 base at J, with 28 bases between the two ends. CDR3 nucleotide sequence: TGCGCCAGCAGTCCATCCCAGCTAGACAGGTCCCGAAGAAGCCAAGAGACCCAGTACTTC. It is translated as CASSPSQLDRSRRSQETQYF.

This chain links TRBV6-1 with TRBJ2-7; TRBD1 aligns across 7 bases. The germline V gene encodes CDR1 MNHNS and CDR2 SASEGT. J gave up 0 bases and V 3 bases, and 8 bases lay outside the gene matches. This CDR3 has 16 amino acids. The CDR3 here is CASSEFEGANSYEQYF. CDR3 bases: TGTGCCAGCAGTGAGTTTGAGGGGGCGAACTCCTACGAGCAGTACTTC.

This chain uses TRBV29-1 with TRBJ2-7, with a possible D match to TRBD1 (5 bases). The CDR3 totals 14 residues. The germline V gene has CDR1 SQVTM and CDR2 ANQGSEA. The germline V and J ends were trimmed by 2 bases and 6 bases, with 17 bases remaining between them. CDR3 in DNA: TGCAGCGTTGAAAGGGGCAAACCCCCGAGCGAGCAGTACTTC. Translation: CSVERGKPPSEQYF.

This clone has only one observation. The chain couples TRBV10-3 to TRBJ2-1, with 8 bases lining up with TRBD2. The germline gives CDR1 ENHRY, CDR2 SYGVKD. The CDR3 totals 15 residues. After removal of 10 bases from V and 0 bases from J, the junction contained 8 bases not matched to a gene. The CDR3 sequence is CATGLAQSSYNEQFF. CDR3 bases: TGTGCCACCGGACTAGCCCAGAGCTCCTACAATGAGCAGTTCTTC.